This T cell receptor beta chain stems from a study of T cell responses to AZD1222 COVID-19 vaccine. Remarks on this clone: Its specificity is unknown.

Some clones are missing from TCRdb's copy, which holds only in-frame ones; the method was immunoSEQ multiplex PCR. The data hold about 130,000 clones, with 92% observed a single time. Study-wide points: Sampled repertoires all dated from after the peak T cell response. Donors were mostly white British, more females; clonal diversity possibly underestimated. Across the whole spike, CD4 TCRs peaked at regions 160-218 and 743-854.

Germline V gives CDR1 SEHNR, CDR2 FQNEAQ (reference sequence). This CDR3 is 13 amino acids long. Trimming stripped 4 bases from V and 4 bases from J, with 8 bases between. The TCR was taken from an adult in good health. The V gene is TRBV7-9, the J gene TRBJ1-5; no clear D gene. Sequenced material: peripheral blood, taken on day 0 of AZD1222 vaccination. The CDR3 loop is CASSSARNQPQHF. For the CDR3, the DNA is TGTGCCAGCAGCTCCGCACGTAATCAGCCCCAGCATTTT.